This T cell receptor (beta chain) was identified during a study of PD-1 blockade in classical Hodgkin lymphoma. The wider study: Each patient was given nivolumab 3 mg/kg through a vein every 2 weeks.

To note about this clone: The antigen is unknown.

Looked up from germline, CDR1 is MNHNS and CDR2 is SASEGT. V shed 6 bases and J 4 bases; nucleotides not matched to a gene: 2. The CDR3 consists of 13 residues. Profiled with immunoSEQ multiplex PCR; TCRdb holds only in-frame clones, not every one. The top ten clones hold nearly 20% of a sample with 98,000 or so clones, nearly 90% of them seen once. Study-wide results and limits: A significant rise in TCR diversity by C4D1 was seen for CD4+ but not CD8+ cells.

Every patient relapsed after autologous stem cell transplantation, and brentuximab vedotin exposure varied. Best responses fell into complete response, partial response or progressive disease. The chain couples TRBV6-1 to TRBJ2-5; 10 bases map to TRBD1. The sequencing here drew on peripheral blood mononuclear cells (PBMCs), taken before the second cycle of nivolumab. The receptor's source is a human donor with classical Hodgkin lymphoma. The CDR3 region has the DNA TGTGCCAGCAGGCGGACAGGGGGAGAGACCCAGTACTTC. As protein: CASRRTGGETQYF.